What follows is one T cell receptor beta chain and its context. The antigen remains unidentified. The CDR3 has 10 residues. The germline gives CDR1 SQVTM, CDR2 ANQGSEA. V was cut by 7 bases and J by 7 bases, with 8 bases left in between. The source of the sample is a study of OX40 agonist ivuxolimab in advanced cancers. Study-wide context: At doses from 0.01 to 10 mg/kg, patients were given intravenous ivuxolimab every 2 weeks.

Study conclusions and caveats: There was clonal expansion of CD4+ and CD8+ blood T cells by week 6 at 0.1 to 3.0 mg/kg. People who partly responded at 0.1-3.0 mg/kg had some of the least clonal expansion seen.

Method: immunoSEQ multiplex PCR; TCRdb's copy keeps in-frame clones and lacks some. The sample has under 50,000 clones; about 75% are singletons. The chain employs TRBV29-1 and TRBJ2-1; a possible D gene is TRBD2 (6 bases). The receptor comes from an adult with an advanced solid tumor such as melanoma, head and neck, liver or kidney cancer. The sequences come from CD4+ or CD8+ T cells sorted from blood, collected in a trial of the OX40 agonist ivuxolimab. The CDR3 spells CSGGRNEQFF. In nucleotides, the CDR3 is TGCAGCGGAGGGAGGAATGAGCAGTTCTTC.